This TCR beta chain stems from a study of CD8 T cells in ankylosing spondylitis. The CDR3 totals 15 residues. Looked up from germline, CDR1 is DFQATT and CDR2 is SNEGSKA (reference sequence). Trimming removed 6 bases from V and 6 bases from J; junction bases left unmatched: 9. For TCR beta, libraries came from quantitative 5'-RACE with molecular barcodes. TCRdb re-called the 5' RACE reads with MiXCR, one entry per CDR3 protein. The data show fewer than 200,000 distinct CDR3 sequences, with about 20% seen just once and around 4.5% held by the top ten. Study outcomes and limitations: Certain motif variants had earlier appeared in reactive arthritis synovial fluid and blood. Seemingly characteristic of ankylosing spondylitis blood was a TCR beta motif consisting of about 8 highly homologous variants.

This clonotype has a count of ten or more. Its antigen is undetermined. The chain joins TRBV20-1 to TRBJ2-2, with 11 positions matching TRBD1. This TCR derives from a male donor aged 5 to 30 with ankylosing spondylitis or in good health (not recorded which). Sequencing input: blood, either unsorted or a sorted T cell fraction (not recorded which). CDR3 bases: TGCAGTGCCCGAGGACAGGGGGCAATTCCCGGGGAGCTGTTTTTT. Its protein is CSARGQGAIPGELFF.